This T cell receptor (beta chain) was retrieved from a study of beta chain features in type 1 diabetes. Investigators reverse transcribed all isolated RNA, so they sequenced expressed TCRB transcripts. About 3.6 million reads on average were seen across naive, central memory and regulatory T cell samples. Method: immunoSEQ multiplex PCR; TCRdb's copy keeps in-frame clones and lacks some. In the table there are hundreds of thousands of clones, roughly 31% of which are singletons. Broader study findings: For Type 1 diabetes patients, all four CD4+ subsets carried TCRB CDR3s that were moderately but significantly shorter. Type 1 diabetes patients had VDJ junctions that carried fewer insertions and more deletions. Healthy donors had naive, central memory and Treg TCRB repertoires that appeared less similar than those seen among patients.

As regards this clone: The antigen remains unidentified.

The source material was naive CD4+ T cells from blood. This clonotype was obtained from a man aged 18 to 29 in good health.

The DNA of the CDR3 is TGCAGCGTGACAGGGGCCCTCGATGAGCAGTTCTTC. This gives the protein CSVTGALDEQFF. V usage is TRBV29-1 and J usage is TRBJ2-1, with 8 bases matching TRBD1. Germline assignment: CDR1 SQVTM and CDR2 ANQGSEA. The CDR3 spans 12 residues. The V segment lost 6 bases and the J segment 8 bases; nucleotides outside the gene matches: 6.